The 7 T cell receptor beta chains below come from one sample, sequenced in a study of CD8 T cells in Susac syndrome. When the RNA was reverse transcribed, random hexamers were used with an input of about 0.45 to 1 ug. One entry per CDR3 protein results from TCRdb running MiXCR on the immunoSEQ multiplex PCR reads. The sample has approximately 190,000 distinct CDR3 sequences; over 90% are singletons. What was sequenced was CD8+ T cells from PBMCs. These receptors were taken from a human donor with Susac syndrome.

This chain connects TRBV11-2 to TRBJ2-7; tentative D call: TRBD2 (5 bases). This CDR3 has 15 amino acids. Trimming took off 5 bases at V and 0 bases at J, with 14 bases between the two ends. Germline V gene sequence: CDR1 SGHAT, CDR2 FQNNGV. The CDR3 protein is CASSLSAGNSYEQYF. CDR3 DNA sequence: TGTGCCAGCAGCCTATCGGCGGGTAACTCCTACGAGCAGTACTTC.

The CDR3 reads CASSAPGEREKLFF. In DNA, the CDR3 is TGTGCCAGCAGCGCCCCGGGAGAGAGGGAAAAACTGTTTTTT. The chain carries TRBV2 and TRBJ1-4, with D unclear. Trimming removed 6 bases at V and 8 bases at J, with 16 bases between. This CDR3 is 14 amino acids long. Germline V gene data show CDR1 as SNHLY and CDR2 as FYNNEI.

A single count supports this clonotype. The chain couples TRBV9 to TRBJ2-5, with D perhaps TRBD1 or TRBD2 (5 bases each). Deletions cut 0 bases from V and 3 bases from J, with 9 bases between. Germline lookup yields CDR1 SGDLS and CDR2 YYNGEE. This CDR3 spans 14 amino acids. CDR3 bases: TGTGCCAGCAGCGTAGAGGGGACGGAAGAGACCCAGTACTTC. Translated, it gives CASSVEGTEETQYF.

The chain carries TRBV4-2 and TRBJ2-7, with 8 nucleotides matching TRBD1. V gave up 0 bases and J gave up 3 bases; unmatched junction bases: 4. The CDR3 runs to 15 residues. CDR1 is LGHNA and CDR2 is YNFKEQ in the germline V gene. The CDR3 loop is CASSQDGTGVYEQYF. DNA for the CDR3: TGTGCCAGCAGCCAAGATGGGACAGGAGTCTACGAGCAGTACTTC.

In DNA form, the CDR3 reads TGTGCCAGCAGCTTGTCCCTTTTGGAGCAGTTCTTC. The encoded protein is CASSLSLLEQFF. V and J are TRBV5-6 and TRBJ2-1; D is ambiguous. V was clipped by 1 base and J by 10 bases, with 9 bases between them. Germline V gene sequence: CDR1 SGHDT, CDR2 YYEEEE. This CDR3 is 12 amino acids long.

This rearrangement joins TRBV5-1 to TRBJ2-5; D might be TRBD1 or TRBD2, each matching 6 bases. CDR1 and CDR2 (germline): SGHRS, YFSETQ. The CDR3 is 14 amino acids. V lost 2 bases and J lost 5, with 13 bases in between. The CDR3: CASSFRGDMETQYF. For the CDR3, the DNA is TGCGCCAGCAGCTTTAGGGGGGATATGGAGACCCAGTACTTC.

This clonotype was counted a single time. The chain combines TRBV20-1 with TRBJ2-7; 8 bases agree with TRBD2. Looked up from germline, CDR1 is DFQATT and CDR2 is SNEGSKA (reference sequence). The CDR3 runs to 16 residues. V trimming: 0 bases; J trimming: 3 bases; junction bases outside the gene matches: 10. This CDR3 reads CSARDRKSGGFYEQYF. As DNA, the CDR3 is TGCAGTGCTAGAGATCGGAAGAGCGGGGGATTCTACGAGCAGTACTTC.